A selection of T cell receptor beta chains follows, all from one sample in a study of blood T cell repertoires in COVID-19. Repertoires were generated with immunoSEQ multiplex PCR, while TCRdb's copy carries only in-frame clones and drops some. The repertoire holds around 190,000 clones, with around 85% as singletons. The sample was peripheral blood. The receptor source for this set is a woman aged 55-70 years with acute or convalescent COVID-19. The CDR3 runs from the conserved cysteine through the conserved F or W. The D gene is left open where the match is weak. Where a row states a size, it is once, few, many or the class of an expanded clone; other rows omit it.

J gene | D gene | V gene | clone size | CDR3 DNA | CDR3 protein
TRBJ1-1 | . | TRBV7-2 | . | TGTGCCAGCAGCCGCCTCGGGGGGAACACTGAAGCTTTCTTT | CASSRLGGNTEAFF
TRBJ1-4 | TRBD1 | TRBV28 | . | TGTGCCAGCAGTTTACGGGACAGGGTGTTCGCGGGTCGGGAAAAACTGTTTTTT | CASSLRDRVFAGREKLFF
TRBJ2-3 | TRBD2 | TRBV27 | few | TGTGCCAGCAGTTCCGTAGCGGGAGGGGGGGGAAACACGCAGTATTTT | CASSSVAGGGGNTQYF
TRBJ2-1 | . | TRBV15 | . | TGTGCCACCAGCAGAGTCGGCGGGACCGCATACGAGCAGTTCTTC | CATSRVGGTAYEQFF
TRBJ2-1 | TRBD2 | TRBV3-1/TRBV3-2 | . | TGTGCCAGCACTCTAAGGGGGGCTAGCGGGAGGGTCAATGAGCAGTTCTTC | CASTLRGASGRVNEQFF
TRBJ2-5 | TRBD2 | TRBV7-9 | . | TGTGCCAGCAGCCCCGGGACTATCAACCAAGAGACCCAGTACTTC | CASSPGTINQETQYF
TRBJ2-6 | TRBD1 | TRBV2 | . | TGTGCCAGCAGACAGGGGGCCAGGTCTGGGGCCAACGTCCTGACTTTC | CASRQGARSGANVLTF
TRBJ2-1 | . | TRBV25-1 | . | TGTGCCAGCGGCTCGGCGGGATACAATGAGCAGTTCTTC | CASGSAGYNEQFF
TRBJ1-2 | . | TRBV6-1 | . | TGTGCCAGCAGTGAATTAGTGAGCTATTATGGCTACACCTTC | CASSELVSYYGYTF
TRBJ1-1 | . | TRBV19 | . | TGTGCCAGTAGTATACTCGGGGTTCGGGGAGCGAGAGCTTTCTTT | CASSILGVRGARAFF
TRBJ2-2 | . | TRBV4-2 | . | TGTGCCAGCAGCCAAGATTGGGCAGGGAACACCGGGGAGCTGTTTTTT | CASSQDWAGNTGELFF
TRBJ1-1 | TRBD1 | TRBV6-5 | . | TGTGCCAGCAGCGGGACAGGCGAAGAAGCTTTCTTT | CASSGTGEEAFF
TRBJ2-7 | TRBD2 | TRBV9 | few | TGTGCCAGCAGCGTCTTAACTAGCGGGGAGCAGTACTTC | CASSVLTSGEQYF
TRBJ1-5 | TRBD1 | TRBV24-1 | once | TGTGCCACCAGTGAGTCCGGGACAGGGATTTATAGCAATCAGCCCCAGCATTTT | CATSESGTGIYSNQPQHF
TRBJ2-1 | TRBD1 | TRBV10-3 | . | TGTGCCATCAGTGAGTCAGGGGGCAGGGACCATGAGCAGTTCTTC | CAISESGGRDHEQFF
TRBJ1-2 | . | TRBV11-2 | . | TGTGCCAGCAGCTCACTTCTTTGGGCAGGGAATGGCTACACCTTC | CASSSLLWAGNGYTF
TRBJ1-1 | . | TRBV3-1/TRBV3-2 | . | TGTGCCAGCAGCCCACAGGGATCTGAAGCTTTCTTT | CASSPQGSEAFF
TRBJ2-2 | . | TRBV28 | . | TGTGCCAGCAGTCCGGGCGGGGCCCACACCGGGGAGCTGTTTTTT | CASSPGGAHTGELFF
TRBJ2-3 | . | TRBV10-2 | . | TGCGCCAGCCTAGTGGCAGATACGCAGTATTTT | CASLVADTQYF
TRBJ1-2 | TRBD1 | TRBV6-1 | . | TGTGCCAGCAGTGAAAGTGGGGGACAGGGGACCTATGGCTACACCTTC | CASSESGGQGTYGYTF
TRBJ1-4 | TRBD1 | TRBV28 | . | TGTGCCAGCAGGACAGGGGGTAATGAAAAACTGTTTTTT | CASRTGGNEKLFF
TRBJ1-2 | . | TRBV5-8 | . | TGTGCCAGCAGCTTGGTCAGGGGCAACTTTGTCACCTTC | CASSLVRGNFVTF
TRBJ2-1 | . | TRBV9 | . | TGTGCCAGCAGCGCCACTCCGGGAGTCGAGCAGTTCTTC | CASSATPGVEQFF
TRBJ1-2 | . | TRBV6-2/TRBV6-3 | . | TGTGCCAGCAGCCCTAGCGGCACCCTTACCACATTCTATGGCTACACCTTC | CASSPSGTLTTFYGYTF
TRBJ2-3 | TRBD2 | TRBV11-3 | . | TGTGCCAGCTCCGAGGGGCGGGAGTTCACAGATACGCAGTATTTT | CASSEGREFTDTQYF
TRBJ2-1 | TRBD1 | TRBV12-3/TRBV12-4 | . | TGTGCCAGCAGAAAGGACAGGGCTTATGAGCAGTTCTTC | CASRKDRAYEQFF
TRBJ2-1 | . | TRBV19 | . | TGTGCCAGTTCAAAGCTCGGACAGGGAGGGAATGAGCAGTTCTTC | CASSKLGQGGNEQFF
TRBJ2-1 | . | TRBV18 | . | TGTGCCAGCTCACCACTTCTGGGGCAGGGATACAATGAGCAGTTCTTC | CASSPLLGQGYNEQFF
TRBJ1-2 | . | TRBV21-1 | . | TGTGCCAGCAGCGCTTATGCCCAACAGGATAACTATGGCTACACCTTC | CASSAYAQQDNYGYTF
TRBJ2-1 | TRBD2 | TRBV4-1 | . | TGCGCCAGCAGCCAAGGTGAAACGGGAGGGCCGCGGAATGAGCAGTTCTTC | CASSQGETGGPRNEQFF
TRBJ2-2 | TRBD2 | TRBV7-8 | . | TGTGCCAGCAGCCCGGGACTAGGTTCGAACACCGGGGAGCTGTTTTTT | CASSPGLGSNTGELFF
TRBJ2-1 | TRBD1 | TRBV5-1 | . | TGCGCCAGCAGCTTGGAAGCGACAGGGAGCTCCTACAATGAGCAGTTCTTC | CASSLEATGSSYNEQFF
TRBJ1-2 | TRBD1 | TRBV2 | . | TGTGCCAGCAGGGATACACCGGGACAGGGGAACTATGGCTACACCTTC | CASRDTPGQGNYGYTF
TRBJ2-3 | . | TRBV3-1/TRBV3-2 | once | TGTGCCAGCAGCCAAGATCGCCTAGCATCGCAGTATTTT | CASSQDRLASQYF
TRBJ2-3 | TRBD2 | TRBV2 | few | TGTGCCAGCAGGGGGCGGGAGTTGGGCACAGATACGCAGTATTTT | CASRGRELGTDTQYF
TRBJ1-3 | . | TRBV7-7 | . | TGTGCTAGCAGCTTACTAGGCAGGGAAAGGGGAAACACCATATATTTT | CASSLLGRERGNTIYF
TRBJ2-7 | TRBD2 | TRBV28 | . | TGTGCCAGCAGTCCCATAATTTCCACTAGCGGGCCGTCCTACGAGCAGTACTTC | CASSPIISTSGPSYEQYF
TRBJ1-2 | . | TRBV7-2 | . | TGTGCCAGCAGCCTACAAGTACGAACCTCAGGACCGGCTGGAGGGGGCTACACCTTC | CASSLQVRTSGPAGGGYTF
TRBJ1-3 | . | TRBV30 | . | TGTGCCTGGGACACCTCTGGAAACACCATATATTTT | CAWDTSGNTIYF
TRBJ2-3 | . | TRBV21-1 | . | TGTGCCAGCAGCAATGAGGATACGCAGTATTTT | CASSNEDTQYF
TRBJ2-1 | TRBD2 | TRBV7-3 | . | TGTGCCAGCAGCCCGACTAGCGGGAGGGCCCAGTTCTTC | CASSPTSGRAQFF
TRBJ2-5 | . | TRBV6-5 | . | TGTGCCAGCAGGCAGGGGTTAGAGACCCAGTACTTC | CASRQGLETQYF
TRBJ2-6 | TRBD1 | TRBV19 | few | TGTGCCAGTAGCATCACAGGGGTCTCTGGGGCCAACGTCCTGACTTTC | CASSITGVSGANVLTF
TRBJ1-6 | TRBD1 | TRBV6-5 | once | TGTGCCAGCAGTCGTCAGGGGGAAAATTCACCCCTCCACTTT | CASSRQGENSPLHF
TRBJ1-5 | TRBD1 | TRBV28 | . | TGTGCCAGCAGGTCTGCCGGGACAGGGGGACAGCCCCAGCATTTT | CASRSAGTGGQPQHF
TRBJ1-3 | . | TRBV10-3 | . | TGTGCCATCAGCGAGACAGTAAACACCATATATTTT | CAISETVNTIYF
TRBJ2-3 | TRBD2 | TRBV29-1 | . | TGCAGCGTTGGCAAGGCAGCGGGAGCGCAGTATTTT | CSVGKAAGAQYF
TRBJ1-2 | . | TRBV19 | . | TGTGCCAGTAGTATAACATCAGCTAACTATGGCTACACCTTC | CASSITSANYGYTF
TRBJ1-2 | . | TRBV6-5 | . | TGTGCCAGCCGGGTTTTAGGAAACTATGGCTACACCTTC | CASRVLGNYGYTF
TRBJ2-7 | TRBD2 | TRBV19 | . | TGTGCCAGTAGTATACTAGCGGGAGGGCTCAACGAGCAGTACTTC | CASSILAGGLNEQYF
TRBJ2-3 | . | TRBV7-3 | . | TGTGCCAGCAGCCCAGCGGGTAGGCACACAGATACGCAGTATTTT | CASSPAGRHTDTQYF
TRBJ2-7 | . | TRBV6-6 | . | TGTGCCAGCAGTGGCCAGCGAAAGAGCTCCTACGAGCAGTACTTC | CASSGQRKSSYEQYF
TRBJ1-4 | . | TRBV5-8 | . | TGTGCCAGCAGCTTGGGACAGCGGGGTAATGAAAAACTGTTTTTT | CASSLGQRGNEKLFF